The entry below gives a single T cell receptor beta chain sequence along with its context. The antigen remains undetermined. The sample comes from a study of PD-1 blockade in mismatch repair-deficient tumors. Across the study: All were previously treated, progressing patients with eleven to twelve mismatch repair-deficient cancer types.

General study results and limits: Rapid post-treatment expansion, then contraction, generally preceding radiologic response, marked tumor-resident clones.

Here immunoSEQ multiplex PCR was the method, and the copy in TCRdb shows in-frame clones only, minus some. The sample records about 68,000 clones, approximately 78% being singletons. Mismatch repair deficiency was confirmed in all patients, by PCR or immunohistochemistry. A few pembrolizumab responders had their TCRs sequenced. CDR3 size: 17 residues. Per the germline V gene, CDR1 is KGHSH and CDR2 is LQKENI. V lost 3 bases and J lost 0; bases outside the gene matches: 2. The sample was peripheral blood, taken 2 weeks after starting pembrolizumab. The V gene is TRBV18, the J gene TRBJ2-2, with 12 nucleotides matching TRBD2. The origin of this receptor is an adult with mismatch repair-deficient cancer. As DNA, the CDR3 is TGTGCCAGCTCACCGCGGACTAGCGGGGCGAACACCGGGGAGCTGTTTTTT. It is translated as CASSPRTSGANTGELFF.